The T cell receptor (beta chain) under discussion was sequenced for a study of cytomegalovirus exposure and HLA in healthy donors. Study findings and constraints: Rarity marked most TCR sequences, yet some public TCRs occurred in many donors.

The donors were in the approximately 120-subject validation cohort; that cohort was separate from the roughly 620-subject first cohort. Libraries were prepared by immunoSEQ multiplex PCR; TCRdb keeps only in-frame clonotypes and omits some of them. The sample lists about 98,000 clones, around 88% seen once, with 3.5% to 5% in the top ten. This clone was counted a few times. Its matching antigen is unknown. Germline V gene lookup returns CDR1 WNHNN and CDR2 SYGVQD (reference sequence). The CDR3 runs 13 residues. V lost 5 bases and J lost 0; bases outside the gene matches: 0. The material sequenced was PBMCs. This TCR came from a woman between 25 and 40 years old in good health and CMV-seronegative. The chain uses TRBV10-1 and TRBJ2-5, with 7 bases aligning to TRBD2. CDR3 DNA sequence: TGCGCCAGCAGTAGCGGGGACCAAGAGACCCAGTACTTC. Translation: CASSSGDQETQYF.